The rows below give T cell receptor beta chains drawn from one sample of a study of T-cell reconstitution after alpha-beta-depleted transplantation in children. TCRdb reanalysed the PCR reads using MiXCR and keeps one entry per CDR3 protein. The table includes around 490,000 distinct CDR3 sequences, 11% detected once. Sequenced here: PBMCs, mostly from graft donor cells, sampled 180 days after TCRalphabeta/CD19-depleted stem cell transplant. The receptors derive from a female patient between 2 and 15 years old who had a stem cell transplant for aplastic anemia, so the T cells may come from the graft donor. The conserved cysteine and the conserved F or W are not part of the CDR3 here. Fields, in order: J gene, V gene, D gene, clone size, CDR3 protein. A D gene is named only where the DNA matches it firmly. Clone size appears in some rows only: once, few, many, or a class for an expanded clone.

TRBJ1-1,TRBV12-3/TRBV12-4,-,-,ASSPGTVLTEAF
TRBJ1-2,TRBV4-3,-,-,ASSQETGGYGYT
TRBJ1-5,TRBV2,TRBD1,few,ASSVTGNNQPQH
TRBJ1-1,TRBV4-3,TRBD1,many,ASSQNRQGAEAF
TRBJ2-7,TRBV5-6,TRBD2,few,ASSSRAAGFYEQY
TRBJ1-5,TRBV30,-,-,AWSYQVYNQPQH
TRBJ2-5,TRBV28,TRBD1,few,ASSFRDSRETQY
TRBJ2-1,TRBV13,-,many,ASSLWVNEQF
TRBJ1-3,TRBV5-1,-,-,ASSFLFSTPGAGNTIY
TRBJ1-1,TRBV5-1,-,few,ASSPLGTEAF
TRBJ2-3,TRBV7-8,TRBD2,-,ASRPGTSGVFSTDTQY
TRBJ2-2,TRBV9,-,once,ASSALGTGELF
TRBJ2-1,TRBV27,TRBD2,many,ASSPWTSGSNEQF
TRBJ1-2,TRBV20-1,-,many,SAKWTGNYGYT
TRBJ2-3,TRBV29-1,-,-,SVVDLGAPSTDTQY
TRBJ2-3,TRBV3-1,TRBD2,-,ASSPAGGADTQY
TRBJ2-1,TRBV4-3,TRBD2,few,ASSKASLAGGIEQF
TRBJ2-3,TRBV20-1,-,-,SARDPGGATPDTQY
TRBJ1-2,TRBV27,-,many,ASSFGRPFYGYT
TRBJ1-2,TRBV7-2,TRBD1,few,ASSPVQGAGYGYT
TRBJ1-1,TRBV18,-,few,ASSPLPGYSNTEAF
TRBJ1-4,TRBV7-9,TRBD1,-,ASSLPGQGLNEKLF
TRBJ2-1,TRBV7-3,TRBD2,few,ASSLERGDNEQF
TRBJ2-7,TRBV5-1,-,-,ASSTPGPGEQY
TRBJ2-4,TRBV10-3,TRBD1,many,AISAGQGDSNIQY
TRBJ2-3,TRBV13,TRBD2,-,ASSLGIAGGKSDTQY
TRBJ2-3,TRBV12-3/TRBV12-4,TRBD2,few,ASRDGTSFFGDTQY
TRBJ1-2,TRBV7-9,-,few,ASSLEVVYGYT
TRBJ1-2,TRBV11-2,-,few,ASRPRESKGSGNYGYT
TRBJ2-2,TRBV28,-,many,ASTGGNTGELF
TRBJ2-5,TRBV12-3/TRBV12-4,TRBD2,many,ASSLILAGSKTQY
TRBJ2-3,TRBV29-1,-,many,SVPRAPGAGDTQY
TRBJ2-3,TRBV7-9,-,few,ASSLPAVTDTQY
TRBJ1-2,TRBV6-1,TRBD1,few,ASSLRRGTGDSYGYT
TRBJ2-5,TRBV12-3/TRBV12-4,-,many,ASSSLETQY
TRBJ2-5,TRBV29-1,TRBD2,-,SVEDRWLAGQETQY
TRBJ2-3,TRBV4-3,-,-,ASSQEPSAQY
TRBJ2-2,TRBV7-2,-,few,ASSWRQAANTGELF
TRBJ2-5,TRBV24-1,-,-,ATSDFKPAGQQETQY
TRBJ2-1,TRBV29-1,-,-,SVYTMSHEQF
TRBJ2-7,TRBV20-1,-,many,SAREERAYYEQY
TRBJ2-7,TRBV12-3/TRBV12-4,TRBD2,few,ASGEGLGNYEQY
TRBJ2-1,TRBV24-1,-,few,ATSDIPAGAQF
TRBJ2-1,TRBV5-4,TRBD2,few,ASSLVTSGYNEQF
TRBJ1-1,TRBV7-9,TRBD1,few,ASSYWDRLNTEAF
TRBJ1-5,TRBV5-5,-,few,ASRSDWGNQPQH
TRBJ2-7,TRBV15,-,many,ATSRGLSGDEQY
TRBJ1-2,TRBV6-4,-,-,ASRTSAQGFYGYT
TRBJ2-7,TRBV5-1,-,-,ASSQVPAYEQY
TRBJ2-5,TRBV7-9,-,-,ASSSTPRDGGETQY
TRBJ1-2,TRBV28,-,-,ASSLSTAAVYGYT